What follows describes a single TCR beta chain. Its cognate antigen is unknown. This sample was taken from a study of shared clonotypes between healthy human individuals. Study-level information: Plates per donor: three CD4 naive, three CD4 memory, two CD8 naive, one CD8 memory. Findings of the study overall: Among a handful of donors, 4.5% to 5.5% of naive CD4 clonotypes were found in common. When compared with the clonotypes that were shared by all four sorted-subset donors, the non-shared clonotypes turned out to have lower generation probabilities.

CDR1 is MNHEY, CDR2 SMNVEV, per germline (reference sequence). V lost 3 bases and J lost 6, with 6 bases in between. The CDR3 consists of 12 residues. Measured with immunoSEQ multiplex PCR; TCRdb has only the in-frame clones, and not every one. Among millions of clones listed, 85% to 95% were seen once. The receptor was isolated from a man aged 18-30 years in good health. The sequenced material came from naive CD4+ T cells sorted from blood. As to subset: CD45RA+ positively selected. The chain recombines TRBV27 with TRBJ2-4; D uncertain. The CDR3 nucleotides read TGTGCCAGCAGTTTGCCGTCAAACATTCAGTACTTC. Its translation: CASSLPSNIQYF.